The clone carrying this TCR beta chain has more than one count but fewer than ten. Its antigen is still unknown. Germline V gives CDR1 LGHDT, CDR2 YNNKEL (reference sequence). V was pared by 4 bases and J by 8 bases, with 9 bases of the junction left unmatched. CDR3 size: 16 residues. This sample is part of a study of CD8 T cells in ankylosing spondylitis. Whole-study findings and limits: Relatively rare in peripheral blood, disease-linked clones were also CD8+. Significantly higher representation of disease-linked clones was reported for matched ankylosing spondylitis synovial fluid. Ankylosing spondylitis blood appeared to be characterized by a TCR beta motif of about 8 highly homologous variants.

Scientists made TCR beta libraries using quantitative 5'-RACE with molecular barcodes. TCRdb reprocessed the 5' RACE reads via MiXCR and lists one record per CDR3 protein. Here the sample spans around 390,000 distinct CDR3 sequences, 20% to 25% being singletons. The chain recombines TRBV3-1 with TRBJ2-1; 12 bases line up with TRBD2. Sequencing used blood, either unsorted or a sorted T cell fraction (not recorded which). This receptor was taken from a male donor with ankylosing spondylitis. The CDR3 DNA sequence: TGTGCCAGCAGCCGGCGACTAGCGGGGGCCCTCGATGAGCAGTTCTTC. Translated: CASSRRLAGALDEQFF.